The rows below give T cell receptor beta chains drawn from one sample of a study of blood T cells in healthy people across ages. MiXCR was run by TCRdb on the 5' RACE reads, yielding one entry per CDR3 protein. This table has roughly 800,000 distinct CDR3 sequences, roughly 60% appearing once. The sequenced material came from blood. These receptors all come from a man aged 25 to 40 in good health. The CDR3 runs from the conserved cysteine through the conserved F or W. The D gene is left open where the match is weak. Not every row has a clone size; where given, it reads once, few, many or a size class.

clone size | J gene | V gene | D gene | CDR3 protein | CDR3 DNA
. | TRBJ2-1 | TRBV20-1 | . | CSAKPPGGRSYNEQFF | TGCAGTGCTAAACCCCCAGGGGGGAGGTCGTACAATGAGCAGTTCTTC
many | TRBJ2-7 | TRBV6-6 | . | CASSQPPGEQYF | TGTGCCAGCAGCCAACCCCCAGGCGAGCAGTACTTC
. | TRBJ1-2 | TRBV7-6 | TRBD1 | CASSPRRGVYGYTF | TGTGCCAGCAGCCCTCGCAGGGGGGTCTATGGCTACACCTTC
. | TRBJ1-2 | TRBV7-9 | TRBD1 | CASSITGTGSDYTF | TGTGCCAGCAGCATAACCGGGACAGGGTCGGACTACACCTTC
. | TRBJ2-7 | TRBV18 | . | CASSTGSRSEQYF | TGTGCCAGCTCAACCGGGTCACGAAGTGAGCAGTACTTC
. | TRBJ1-5 | TRBV20-1 | . | CSASAPGSHQPQHF | TGCAGTGCTAGTGCCCCAGGTTCCCATCAGCCCCAGCATTTT
. | TRBJ2-1 | TRBV6-5 | TRBD2 | CASRASGASYNEQFF | TGTGCCAGCAGGGCTAGCGGGGCCTCCTACAATGAGCAGTTCTTC
. | TRBJ2-5 | TRBV9 | . | CASNPSGVTGETQYF | TGTGCCAGCAATCCCTCCGGGGTCACCGGCGAGACCCAGTACTTC
few | TRBJ2-4 | TRBV5-1 | . | CASRLDSNNIQYF | TGCGCCAGCAGACTTGACAGTAACAACATTCAGTACTTC
. | TRBJ1-2 | TRBV5-5 | TRBD1 | CASSFGRDRGLYSYTF | TGTGCCAGCAGCTTCGGTAGGGACAGGGGACTCTATAGCTACACCTTC
. | TRBJ1-1 | TRBV6-5 | . | CASSYSTGTEAFF | TGTGCCAGCAGTTACTCGACGGGAACTGAAGCTTTCTTT
few | TRBJ1-2 | TRBV4-3 | TRBD1 | CASSQDIPGTGFYGYTF | TGCGCCAGCAGCCAAGATATTCCTGGGACAGGGTTCTATGGCTACACCTTC
. | TRBJ2-7 | TRBV20-1 | . | CSARDPGLNEQYF | TGCAGTGCTAGAGATCCGGGACTGAACGAGCAGTACTTC
. | TRBJ1-1 | TRBV6-5 | . | CASSPNSDTEAFF | TGTGCCAGCAGTCCTAACTCCGACACTGAAGCTTTCTTT
. | TRBJ1-5 | TRBV12-3/TRBV12-4 | . | CASSLSSYQPQHF | TGTGCCAGCAGTTTATCCAGTTATCAGCCCCAGCATTTT
. | TRBJ1-1 | TRBV14 | . | CASSQDPWKAFF | TGTGCCAGCAGCCAAGACCCATGGAAGGCTTTCTTT
. | TRBJ2-3 | TRBV4-2 | . | CASSQGGNTDTQYF | TGTGCCAGCAGCCAAGGGGGCAACACAGATACGCAGTATTTT
. | TRBJ1-2 | TRBV20-1 | . | CSALDLGGYQHNYGYTF | TGCAGTGCGTTGGATTTGGGGGGCTACCAACATAACTATGGCTACACCTTC
. | TRBJ2-4 | TRBV6-1 | TRBD1 | CASSDPGTVSFDGSKNIQYF | TGTGCCAGCAGTGATCCCGGGACAGTAAGTTTTGACGGGTCCAAAAACATTCAGTACTTC
. | TRBJ2-7 | TRBV6-5 | TRBD1 | CASSFGQGLYEQYF | TGTGCCAGCAGTTTCGGACAGGGTCTCTACGAGCAGTACTTC
. | TRBJ2-7 | TRBV30 | . | CAGAAGSYEQYF | TGTGCCGGGGCGGCAGGTTCCTACGAGCAGTACTTC
. | TRBJ2-5 | TRBV7-2 | TRBD2 | CASSLELAGGMSRQYF | TGTGCCAGCAGCTTAGAACTAGCGGGTGGGATGAGTAGGCAGTACTTC
once | TRBJ2-4 | TRBV27 | TRBD2 | CASSLVRGGKNIQYF | TGTGCCAGCAGCTTAGTTCGGGGGGGCAAAAACATTCAGTACTTC
. | TRBJ2-3 | TRBV10-3 | . | CAISDPQGGADTQYF | TGTGCCATCAGTGACCCACAGGGGGGGGCAGATACGCAGTATTTT
. | TRBJ2-5 | TRBV7-2 | TRBD2 | CASLVRGGPNEQYF | TGTGCCAGTCTCGTAAGGGGAGGGCCTAATGAGCAGTACTTC
. | TRBJ1-2 | TRBV5-1 | . | CASKRDPANYGYTF | TGCGCCAGCAAACGGGACCCTGCTAACTATGGCTACACCTTC
. | TRBJ1-1 | TRBV7-2 | . | CASSFQGGRAEAFF | TGTGCCAGCAGCTTTCAAGGAGGTAGGGCTGAAGCTTTCTTT
. | TRBJ2-7 | TRBV13 | TRBD2 | CASIKLAGGTYEQYF | TGTGCCAGCATCAAACTAGCGGGAGGTACCTACGAGCAGTACTTC
. | TRBJ2-5 | TRBV28 | . | CASTGAYQETQYF | TGTGCCAGCACTGGGGCCTACCAAGAGACCCAGTACTTC
few | TRBJ2-1 | TRBV14 | . | CASSQDQWGNEQFF | TGTGCCAGCAGCCAAGATCAGTGGGGCAATGAGCAGTTCTTC
few | TRBJ2-1 | TRBV6-5 | . | CASSLRVSYNEQFF | TGTGCCAGCAGTTTACGGGTCTCCTACAATGAGCAGTTCTTC
few | TRBJ2-7 | TRBV6-1 | . | CASSERADYYEQYF | TGTGCCAGCAGTGAACGTGCAGATTACTACGAGCAGTACTTC
. | TRBJ2-2 | TRBV12-3/TRBV12-4 | TRBD2 | CASRVAGALGTGELFF | TGTGCCAGCAGGGTAGCGGGAGCCCTTGGCACCGGGGAGCTGTTTTTT
. | TRBJ2-3 | TRBV4-3 | . | CASSQDLLVEADTQYF | TGCGCCAGCAGCCAAGACTTGCTAGTTGAGGCAGATACGCAGTATTTT
. | TRBJ2-3 | TRBV28 | TRBD1 | CASSFPGQGGTDTQYF | TGTGCCAGCAGTTTCCCTGGACAGGGTGGCACAGATACGCAGTATTTT
. | TRBJ2-1 | TRBV7-9 | TRBD2 | CAGNKGLAEFSSYNEQFF | TGTGCCGGCAACAAGGGACTAGCGGAGTTCAGCTCCTACAATGAGCAGTTCTTC
. | TRBJ2-3 | TRBV29-1 | . | CSVEGTLGADTQYF | TGCAGCGTTGAAGGAACCCTCGGGGCAGATACGCAGTATTTT
. | TRBJ2-1 | TRBV7-8 | . | CASIADPSYNEQFF | TGTGCCAGTATAGCGGACCCCTCCTACAATGAGCAGTTCTTC
. | TRBJ2-1 | TRBV6-5 | TRBD2 | CASSRTSGGSYNEQFF | TGTGCCAGCAGCCGAACTAGCGGGGGGTCCTACAATGAGCAGTTCTTC
. | TRBJ2-3 | TRBV7-2 | TRBD2 | CASSKAGTSGADTQYF | TGTGCCAGCAGCAAGGCCGGGACTAGCGGGGCAGATACGCAGTATTTT
. | TRBJ2-4 | TRBV13 | . | CASSSVDSNIQYF | TGTGCCAGCAGCTCAGTGGACAGTAACATTCAGTACTTC
. | TRBJ2-7 | TRBV4-1 | TRBD1 | CASSHRTGPYEQYF | TGCGCCAGCAGCCATAGGACAGGGCCCTACGAGCAGTACTTC
few | TRBJ1-4 | TRBV10-3 | . | CAIGPRGNANEKLFF | TGTGCCATCGGTCCTCGGGGAAATGCTAATGAAAAACTGTTTTTT
few | TRBJ2-5 | TRBV4-2 | TRBD2 | CASSQELLAGETQYF | TGTGCCAGCAGCCAAGAGCTACTAGCGGGAGAGACCCAGTACTTC
. | TRBJ2-1 | TRBV11-2 | . | CASSATSRYDEQFF | TGTGCCAGCAGCGCGACTAGTCGATATGATGAGCAGTTCTTC
. | TRBJ2-4 | TRBV25-1 | . | CASSDHILGWVQIAKNIQYF | TGTGCCAGCAGTGATCATATACTCGGGTGGGTCCAGATAGCGAAAAACATTCAGTACTTC
. | TRBJ2-7 | TRBV7-2 | TRBD1 | CASSLLRDSLNEQYF | TGTGCCAGCAGCTTATTAAGGGACAGCCTCAATGAGCAGTACTTC
. | TRBJ2-4 | TRBV2 | . | CASKLGRGNIQYF | TGTGCCAGCAAGCTGGGTCGGGGAAACATTCAGTACTTC
. | TRBJ2-7 | TRBV29-1 | . | CSVESRDRGPYEQYF | TGCAGCGTTGAATCCCGGGACCGAGGCCCCTACGAGCAGTACTTC
. | TRBJ2-1 | TRBV9 | . | CASSVAGYNEQFF | TGTGCCAGCAGCGTAGCGGGTTACAATGAGCAGTTCTTC
. | TRBJ2-4 | TRBV6-2/TRBV6-3 | TRBD1 | CASNPTGGSNIQYF | TGTGCCAGTAATCCCACAGGGGGCAGCAACATTCAGTACTTC
. | TRBJ2-5 | TRBV20-1 | . | CSAARQLPSQETQYF | TGCAGTGCTGCAAGACAGCTACCCTCACAAGAGACCCAGTACTTC
. | TRBJ2-5 | TRBV13 | . | CASSKRPGQETQYF | TGTGCCAGCAGCAAAAGGCCAGGGCAAGAGACCCAGTACTTC
few | TRBJ1-2 | TRBV9 | . | CASSVSTHGYTF | TGTGCCAGCAGCGTTTCCACACATGGCTACACCTTC
. | TRBJ2-3 | TRBV5-6 | . | CASSPGPRRWRSPTTDTQYF | TGTGCCAGCAGCCCGGGACCTCGTAGATGGCGGAGTCCGACCACAGATACGCAGTATTTT